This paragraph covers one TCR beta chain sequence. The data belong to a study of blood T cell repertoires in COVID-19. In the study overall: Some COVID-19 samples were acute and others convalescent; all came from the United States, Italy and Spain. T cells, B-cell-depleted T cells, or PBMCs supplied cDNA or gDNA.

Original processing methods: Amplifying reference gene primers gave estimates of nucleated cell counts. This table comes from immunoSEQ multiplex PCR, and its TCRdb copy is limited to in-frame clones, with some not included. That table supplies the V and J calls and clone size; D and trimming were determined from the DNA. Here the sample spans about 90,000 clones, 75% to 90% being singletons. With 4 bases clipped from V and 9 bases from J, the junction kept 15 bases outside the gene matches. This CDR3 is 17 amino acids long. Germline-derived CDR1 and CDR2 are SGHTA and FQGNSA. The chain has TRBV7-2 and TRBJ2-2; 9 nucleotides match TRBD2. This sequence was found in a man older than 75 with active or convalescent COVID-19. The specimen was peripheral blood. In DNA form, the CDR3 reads TGTGCCAGCAGCTCATATTCTAGCGGGAAGTCCAGCAGGGAGCTGTTTTTT. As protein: CASSSYSSGKSSRELFF. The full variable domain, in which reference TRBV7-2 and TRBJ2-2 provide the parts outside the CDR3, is GAGVSQSPSNKVTEKGKDVELRCDPISGHTALYWYRQSLGQGLEFLIYFQGNSAPDKSGLPSDRFSAERTGGSVSTLTIQRTQQEDSAVYLCASSSYSSGKSSRELFFGEGSRLTVL.